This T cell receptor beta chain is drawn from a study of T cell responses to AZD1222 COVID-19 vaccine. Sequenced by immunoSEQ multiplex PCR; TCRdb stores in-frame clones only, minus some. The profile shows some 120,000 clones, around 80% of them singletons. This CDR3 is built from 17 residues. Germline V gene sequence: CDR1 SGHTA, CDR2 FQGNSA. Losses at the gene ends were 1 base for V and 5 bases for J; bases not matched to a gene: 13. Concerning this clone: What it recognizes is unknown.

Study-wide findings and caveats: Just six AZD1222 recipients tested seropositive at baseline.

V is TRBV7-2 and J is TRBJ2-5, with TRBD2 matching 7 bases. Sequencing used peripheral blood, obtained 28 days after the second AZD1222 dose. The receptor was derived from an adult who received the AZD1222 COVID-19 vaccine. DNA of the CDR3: TGTGCCAGCAGCTTAGTGGCCGGACTAGGGGCTAGGGAGACCCAGTACTTC. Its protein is CASSLVAGLGARETQYF. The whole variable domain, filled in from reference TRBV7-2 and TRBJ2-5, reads GAGVSQSPSNKVTEKGKDVELRCDPISGHTALYWYRQSLGQGLEFLIYFQGNSAPDKSGLPSDRFSAERTGGSVSTLTIQRTQQEDSAVYLCASSLVAGLGARETQYFGPGTRLLVL.